The TCR beta chain under discussion was sequenced for a study of blood T cell repertoires in COVID-19. Looking at the study overall: In each case, the material was cDNA or gDNA derived from T cells, B-cell-depleted T cells, or PBMCs.

Recovery meant two consecutive negative NP/OP PCR tests, professional clearance, or resolved symptoms. Repertoires were generated with immunoSEQ multiplex PCR, while TCRdb's copy carries only in-frame clones and drops some. Seen here are about 330,000 clones, more than 85% observed once, and the top ten hold approximately 17%. The clonotype originates from a woman between 25 and 40 years old who had recovered from COVID-19. The source material was PBMCs or T cells enriched from blood (not recorded which).

In DNA form, the CDR3 reads TGTGCCAGCAGCCTCCCCAGGTACACCGGGGAGCTGTTTTTT. Translating it yields CASSLPRYTGELFF. The chain joins TRBV4-2 to TRBJ2-2; D is undetermined. Germline V gene sequence: CDR1 LGHNA, CDR2 YNFKEQ. Trimming took 4 bases from V and 3 from J, leaving 9 bases between them. This CDR3 comprises 14 residues.